What follows is one TCR beta chain and its context. No cognate antigen has been identified for it. No much larger clone is present one base from it, and per-base qualities are unavailable. This specimen belongs to a study of cytomegalovirus exposure and HLA in healthy donors (dated by TCRdb to 2017 to 2019). For the study in its entirety: An earlier analysis of 550 to 700 of the donors reported about 250 Gb of sequence data and 117 million unique TCR beta sequences from around 200 million T cells. In a later genetic analysis, genome-wide SNP genotypes for about 65% of the roughly 700 donors were used, and that subset was treated as a discovery cohort. Among about 400 genotyped donors of the cohort, an average of around 240,000 unique TCR beta nucleotide sequences was sequenced per donor, of which roughly 17% were non-productive. The number of typed donors differed by locus: roughly 629-640 for A, B, C, DRB1 and DQB1; 500 to 550 for DQA1; 606 for DPA1; and around 470 for DPB1. To decide whether each TCR beta V gene segment behaved as functional or pseudogenic, an earlier analysis of nearly 600 of the donors relied on high-throughput TCR beta sequencing. The genetic ancestry cluster associated with self-reported Caucasian donors included roughly four fifths of the approximately 400 genotyped donors. Besides the first cohort of 550 to 750 subjects, a separate validation cohort made up of about 120 different subjects was used. The study combined high-throughput TCR immunosequencing, statistical association of individual TCRs with disease status, and machine learning to predict cytomegalovirus infection status. About five DR-DQ haplotypes were handled as single units for association and clustering, since linkage in the cohort was strong. The study aimed to test whether cataloging public T cell receptors could reveal signatures of past pathogen exposure. In a later analysis, previously published TCR beta repertoires from roughly 710 donors were re-analyzed and high-resolution HLA genotyping was added so that TCR occurrence patterns could be studied. HLA typing included class I and class II loci at four-digit resolution. Using immunosequencing, the study profiled T cell repertoires from around 670 subjects and related those repertoires to cytomegalovirus serostatus. An early release covering some 640 HLA-typed donors comprised about 300 gigabases of sequencing data and around 85 million unique TCR sequences. Donor age, sex, ethnicity and CMV serostatus were compiled together with the repertoire data. Rather than drawing on any new phenotypic data, the later analysis identified candidate immune exposures from TCR beta sequences and the way those sequences occurred across donors. All discovery cohort repertoires had been generated using a single sequencing platform.

The cohort consisted of more than 650 healthy bone marrow donors. All cohort members were sampled while nominally healthy, although unrecorded immune exposures were likely present. The donor was CMV seronegative and was included in the group of 352 seronegative cohort members. A peripheral blood sample was collected from each donor, and TCR beta sequencing was performed on peripheral blood mononuclear cells. Genomic DNA extraction from the blood cell samples was performed with the Qiagen DNeasy Blood Extraction Kit. What the research found in general, with its limitations: A later analysis found that HLA-associated TCR beta chains were more clonally expanded and had lower generation probabilities than equally common non-associated chains. A later genetic analysis associated a missense DCLRE1C variant with V-gene and J-gene trimming of TCR beta chains, and an independent cohort replicated the association. Most TCR sequences were seen in very few donors, while some public TCRs were found in many individuals. Strong co-occurrence of HLA alleles, especially DR and DQ, made assigning TCR associations to individual alleles difficult. In a later analysis, about 17,000 TCR beta sequences were associated with specific HLA alleles at a false discovery rate of 0.05. Because HLA typing was unavailable for some donors at each locus, only the typed subset was used in association tests. In the study, around 150 TCR beta chains were listed as associated with cytomegalovirus. According to the authors, the approach could potentially be generalized to other disease states and immunological phenotypes. The cohort was sequenced for TCR beta chains only, and without alpha or paired-chain data the features that could be detected were limited. In both the original and validation cohorts, the classifier was reported to diagnose cytomegalovirus status with high specificity and sensitivity. A group of highly shared sequence variants was considered likely to be a technical artifact of the sequencing pipeline. Presence/absence analyses assumed roughly uniform sequencing depth across donors, an assumption that may not hold. In vitro tests confirmed that a few of the cytomegalovirus-associated TCR beta chains recognize cytomegalovirus antigens. In a later analysis, the rate of TCR association differed among HLA loci, with DRB1 alleles having the most associated TCRs and HLA-C alleles having the fewest. Correlated functional status among segregating V segments might reflect linkage disequilibrium, but an unknown experimental factor could not be ruled out. According to a later analysis, most CMV-associated TCR beta chains appeared to be HLA-restricted, and the HLA associations seemed to be driven largely by CMV exposure. Because counts were too low, 15 to 20 rarely observed V segments, including chromosome 9 orphons, were excluded from the earlier analysis of about 500 of the donors. According to a later genetic analysis, donors in an Asian-associated ancestry cluster had fewer N-insertions in productive TCRs than the approximately 690-donor mean. A later analysis reported that several top co-occurrence clusters appeared linked to parvovirus B19, influenza, CMV and Epstein-Barr virus. A further reported finding was that TCR beta sequences accurately predicted the HLA-A and HLA-B alleles for most subjects in the first cohort. Broadly in line with IMGT annotations, most TCR beta V segments showed up in productive rearrangements about 87% or about 30% of the time in an earlier analysis of around 600 of the donors. The only immune exposure information available for the cohort was CMV serostatus.

Library preparation used the immunoSEQ multiplex PCR assay. The multiplex PCR relied on a mix of 60 forward primers for TCR Vbeta segments and 13 reverse primers for TCR Jbeta segments. The CDR3 region of rearranged TCR beta genes was amplified from genomic DNA by a multiplex PCR assay. On the Illumina HiSeq System, the amplified TCR beta libraries were sequenced as 87-base-pair reads. The paper's data handling went like this. In a later analysis, tens of millions of unique TCR beta chains were counted across the 650 to 700 repertoires, and roughly 11 million of these chains were shared by at least two donors. Raw reads were error-corrected and collapsed into unique sequences by a nearest-neighbor algorithm in which closely related sequences were merged to remove PCR and sequencing errors. To assign V, D and J gene segments, CDR3 sequences were aligned to IMGT reference sequences. For a sequence to be retained, a match of at least six nucleotides was required to both a V gene segment and a J gene segment. A rearrangement was called productive if the CDR3 had no stop codons and remained in frame with V and J, and every other rearrangement was called non-productive. CDR3 was defined by IMGT convention, running from the second conserved V-encoded cysteine to the conserved J-encoded phenylalanine. The earlier analysis of 500 to 750 of the donors excluded any sequence lacking an unambiguous match to a single V gene segment. An earlier analysis of fewer than 750 of the donors called V segments functional above 56.7% productive rearrangements and segregating when the between-donor standard deviation exceeded 5%. A statistical classification framework was built for diagnosing cytomegalovirus status from the catalog of TCR beta chain sequences. In a later analysis, V and J genes were assigned by comparing TCR nucleotide sequences against IMGT/GENE-DB human TR gene sequences. The TCRdist pipeline was used in a later analysis to assign CDR3 sequences and most-parsimonious VDJ recombination scenarios. In a later analysis, each TCR beta chain was defined by its CDR3 amino acid sequence together with its V-gene family, and reads without a unique V-gene family were excluded. To address suspected cross-contamination and a sequencing artifact, a later analysis removed several hundred highly shared, low-generation-probability nucleotide sequences. A later analysis calculated a clonal expansion index for each public chain from normalized within-repertoire ranks of inferred template counts. A later analysis computed generation probabilities with a VDJ recombination model fitted to out-of-frame rearrangements, and checked the results against IGoR. In a later analysis, hypergeometric tests were used to score TCR-TCR, TCR-HLA and TCR-CMV co-occurrence, with a repertoire-size bias correction applied to TCR pairs. A later analysis estimated false discovery rates by permuting HLA or CMV assignments 20 times. A later analysis grouped co-occurring TCRs with DBSCAN, adding TCRdist sequence similarity when clustering within HLA-allele-positive subsets. Repertoires with fewer than 30,000 or more than 120,000 public chains, plus five repertoires with anomalous nucleotide sharing, were excluded from co-occurrence clustering. TCRdb obtained this table from immuneACCESS and retained in-frame rearrangements with V and J assigned. These tables miss some clones; where compared with another copy, unresolved V genes account for less than half of the shortfall, and the remainder is unexplained. V, J and clone size reflect that table, while D and trimming were determined from the DNA. In this sample the table shows some 140,000 clones, around 75% of which occur a single time. The ten most abundant clones make up less than 4% of the sample.

Sequenced input: PBMCs. The clonotype comes from a man between 25 and 39 years old in good health and CMV-seronegative.

At the DNA level, the sequence is TGTGCCAGCAGCGGGGACAACAAACTGTTTTTT. Translated, it gives CASSGDNKLFF. This chain joins TRBV9 to TRBJ1-4, with a weak D call of TRBD1 (6 bases match). The germline V gene supplies CDR1 SGDLS and CDR2 YYNGEE. Its CDR3 holds 11 amino acids, cysteine through phenylalanine. Here the CDR3 DNA is all that survives: 33 bases in frame from base 1. V loses 3 bases of germline sequence and J loses 11 bases, and the interval between the two ends is 8 bases.